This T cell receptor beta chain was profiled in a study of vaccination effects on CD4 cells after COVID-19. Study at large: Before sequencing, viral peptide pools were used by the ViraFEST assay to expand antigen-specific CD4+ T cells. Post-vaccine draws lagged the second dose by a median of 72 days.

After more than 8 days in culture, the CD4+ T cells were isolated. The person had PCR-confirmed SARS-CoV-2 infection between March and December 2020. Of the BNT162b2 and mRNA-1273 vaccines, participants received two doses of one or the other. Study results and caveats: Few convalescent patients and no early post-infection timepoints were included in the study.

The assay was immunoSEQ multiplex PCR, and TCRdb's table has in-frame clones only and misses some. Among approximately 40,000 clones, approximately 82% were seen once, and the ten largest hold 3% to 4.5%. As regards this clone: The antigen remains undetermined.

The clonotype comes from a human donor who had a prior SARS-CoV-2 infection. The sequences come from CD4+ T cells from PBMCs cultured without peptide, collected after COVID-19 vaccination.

This CDR3 is CASSLDGVEAGELFF. CDR3 sequence (DNA): TGCGCCAGCAGCTTGGACGGTGTGGAAGCCGGGGAGCTGTTTTTT. The chain is built from TRBV5-1 and TRBJ2-2; D remains unclear. This CDR3 has 15 amino acids. With 0 bases removed from V and 6 bases from J, the gap between germline ends came to 12 bases. Germline assignment: CDR1 SGHRS and CDR2 YFSETQ.